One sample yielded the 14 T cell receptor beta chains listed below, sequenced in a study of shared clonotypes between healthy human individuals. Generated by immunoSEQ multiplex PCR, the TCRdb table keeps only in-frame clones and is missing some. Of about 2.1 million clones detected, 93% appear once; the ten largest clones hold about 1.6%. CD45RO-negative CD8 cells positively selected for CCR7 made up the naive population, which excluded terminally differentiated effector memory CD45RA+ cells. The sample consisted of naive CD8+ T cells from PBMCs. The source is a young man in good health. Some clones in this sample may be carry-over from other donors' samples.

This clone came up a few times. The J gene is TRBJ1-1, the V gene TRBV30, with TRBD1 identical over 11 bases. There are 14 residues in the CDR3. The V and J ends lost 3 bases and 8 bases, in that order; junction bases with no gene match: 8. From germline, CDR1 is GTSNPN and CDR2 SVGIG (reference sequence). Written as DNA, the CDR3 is TGTGCCTGGAGAAATCGGGACAGGGGGAGAGAAGCTTTCTTT. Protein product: CAWRNRDRGREAFF.

The CDR3 sequence is CASSLPGLAGTYEQYF. In DNA form, the CDR3 reads TGTGCCAGCAGCTTACCGGGACTAGCGGGCACCTACGAGCAGTACTTC. The rearrangement links TRBV7-9 to TRBJ2-7, with 12 bases aligning to TRBD2. V lost 2 bases to trimming and J lost 2 bases; unmatched junction nucleotides: 4. Germline lookup yields CDR1 SEHNR and CDR2 FQNEAQ (reference sequence). There are 16 residues in the CDR3.

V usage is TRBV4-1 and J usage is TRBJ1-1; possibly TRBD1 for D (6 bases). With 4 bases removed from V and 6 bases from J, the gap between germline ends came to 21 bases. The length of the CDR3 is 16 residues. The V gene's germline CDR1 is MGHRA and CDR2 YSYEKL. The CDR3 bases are TGCGCCAGCAGCCCGATTCAACAGGGAGTAAGGGCTGAAGCTTTCTTT. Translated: CASSPIQQGVRAEAFF.

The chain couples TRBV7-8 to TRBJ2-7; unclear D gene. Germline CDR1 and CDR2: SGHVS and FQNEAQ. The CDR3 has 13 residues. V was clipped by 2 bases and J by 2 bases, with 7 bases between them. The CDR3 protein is CASSLHAPYEQYF. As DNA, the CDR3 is TGTGCCAGCAGCTTACATGCACCCTACGAGCAGTACTTC.

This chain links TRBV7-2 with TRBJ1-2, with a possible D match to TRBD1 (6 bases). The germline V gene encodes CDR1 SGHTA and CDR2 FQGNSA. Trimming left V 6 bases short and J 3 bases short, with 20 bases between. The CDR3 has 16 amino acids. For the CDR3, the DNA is TGTGCCAGCAGTCCCGTGGTAGTAGACAGGTACTATGGCTACACCTTC. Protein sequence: CASSPVVVDRYYGYTF.

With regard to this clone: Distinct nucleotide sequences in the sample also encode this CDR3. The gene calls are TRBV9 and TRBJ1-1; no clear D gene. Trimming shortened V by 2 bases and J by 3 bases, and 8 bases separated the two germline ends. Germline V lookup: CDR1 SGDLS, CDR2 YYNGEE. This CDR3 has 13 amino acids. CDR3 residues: CASSVGGDTEAFF. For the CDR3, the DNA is TGTGCCAGCAGCGTCGGCGGGGACACTGAAGCTTTCTTT.

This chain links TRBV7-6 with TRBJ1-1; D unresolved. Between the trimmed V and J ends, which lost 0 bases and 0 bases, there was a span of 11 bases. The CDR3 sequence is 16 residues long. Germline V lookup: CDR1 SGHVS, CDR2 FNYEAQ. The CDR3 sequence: CASSLAQEGLNTEAFF. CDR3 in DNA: TGTGCCAGCAGCTTAGCGCAAGAGGGCCTGAACACTGAAGCTTTCTTT. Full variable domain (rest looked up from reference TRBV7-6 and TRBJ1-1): GAGVSQSPRYKVTKRGQDVALRCDPISGHVSLYWYRQALGQGPEFLTYFNYEAQQDKSGLPNDRFSAERPEGSISTLTIQRTEQRDSAMYRCASSLAQEGLNTEAFFGQGTRLTVV.

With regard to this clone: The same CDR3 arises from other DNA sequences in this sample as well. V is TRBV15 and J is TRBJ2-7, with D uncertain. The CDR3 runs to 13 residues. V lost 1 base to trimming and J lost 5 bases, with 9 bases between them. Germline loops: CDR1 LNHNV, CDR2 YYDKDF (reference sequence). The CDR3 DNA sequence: TGTGCCACCAGCAGAGTCAGAGGCGACGAGCAGTACTTC. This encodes CATSRVRGDEQYF. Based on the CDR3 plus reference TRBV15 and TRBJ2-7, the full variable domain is DAMVIQNPRYQVTQFGKPVTLSCSQTLNHNVMYWYQQKSSQAPKLLFHYYDKDFNNEADTPDNFQSRRPNTSFCFLDIRSPGLGDTAMYLCATSRVRGDEQYFGPGTRLTVT.

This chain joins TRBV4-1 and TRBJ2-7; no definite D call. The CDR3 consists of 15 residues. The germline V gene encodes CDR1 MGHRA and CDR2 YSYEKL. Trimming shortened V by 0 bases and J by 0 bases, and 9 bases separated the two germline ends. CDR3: CASSQDSVSSYEQYF. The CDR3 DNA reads TGCGCCAGCAGCCAAGATTCGGTGAGCTCCTACGAGCAGTACTTC.

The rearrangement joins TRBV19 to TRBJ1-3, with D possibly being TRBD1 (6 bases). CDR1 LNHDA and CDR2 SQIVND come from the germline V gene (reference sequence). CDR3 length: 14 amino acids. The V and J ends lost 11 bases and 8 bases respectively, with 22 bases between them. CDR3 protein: CASFGGRGVYTIYF. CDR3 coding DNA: TGTGCCTCATTTGGGGGCAGGGGAGTATACACCATATATTTT. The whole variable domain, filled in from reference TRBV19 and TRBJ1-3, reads DGGITQSPKYLFRKEGQNVTLSCEQNLNHDAMYWYRQDPGQGLRLIYYSQIVNDFQKGDIAEGYSVSREKKESFPLTVTSAQKNPTAFYLCASFGGRGVYTIYFGEGSWLTVV.

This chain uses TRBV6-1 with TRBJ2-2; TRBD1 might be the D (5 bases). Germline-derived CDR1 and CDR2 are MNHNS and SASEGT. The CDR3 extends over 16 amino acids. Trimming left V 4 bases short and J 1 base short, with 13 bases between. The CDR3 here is CASSVRAFVNTGELFF. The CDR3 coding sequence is TGTGCCAGCAGTGTCAGGGCGTTCGTGAACACCGGGGAGCTGTTTTTT.

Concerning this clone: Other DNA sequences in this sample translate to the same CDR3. The CDR3 bases are TGTGCCAGCAGTTTATCGCCTAGGGGAGGCGAGCAGTACTTC. It translates to CASSLSPRGGEQYF. The chain uses TRBV27 and TRBJ2-7; the D gene is possibly TRBD2 (6 bases). CDR3 size: 14 residues. Germline assignment: CDR1 MNHEY and CDR2 SMNVEV (reference sequence). With 0 bases removed from V and 6 bases from J, the gap between germline ends came to 12 bases.

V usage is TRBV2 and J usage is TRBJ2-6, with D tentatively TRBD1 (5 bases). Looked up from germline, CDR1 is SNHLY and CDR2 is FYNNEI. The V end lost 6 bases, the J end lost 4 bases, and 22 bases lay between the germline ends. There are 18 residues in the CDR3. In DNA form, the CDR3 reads TGTGCCAGCAGAGTTGGTTTCACAGTTGGGGCAGGGGCCAACGTCCTGACTTTC. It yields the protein CASRVGFTVGAGANVLTF.

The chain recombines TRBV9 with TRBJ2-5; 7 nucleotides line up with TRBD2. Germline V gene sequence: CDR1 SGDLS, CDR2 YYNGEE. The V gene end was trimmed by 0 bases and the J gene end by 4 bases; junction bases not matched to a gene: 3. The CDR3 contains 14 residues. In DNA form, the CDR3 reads TGTGCCAGCAGCGTAGGGGTAGCGGGAGAGACCCAGTACTTC. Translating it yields CASSVGVAGETQYF.